Sequencing of this T cell receptor (beta chain) was carried out in a study of T cells in Graves' hyperthyroidism and ophthalmopathy. This clonotype was recorded a few times. Amplified regions were TCR beta CDR3 sequences from RNA transcripts. The TCR CDR3 first-round RT-PCR relied on the HTBI primer set. TCRdb independently ran MiXCR on the multiplex PCR reads; one entry per CDR3 protein. The sample records hundreds of thousands of distinct CDR3 sequences, 14% being singletons. The origin of this receptor is a woman between 18 and 29 years old with Graves' hyperthyroidism. Sequenced input: blood.

In DNA form, the CDR3 reads TGCGCCAGCAGTCTGCGGACAGGGGGTAAAGGCGAGCAGTACTTC. Protein sequence: CASSLRTGGKGEQYF. The chain uses TRBV5-1 and TRBJ2-7; the match to TRBD1 covers 10 bases. The length of the CDR3 is 15 residues. Losses at the gene ends were 5 bases for V and 6 bases for J; bases not matched to a gene: 11. Germline lookup yields CDR1 SGHRS and CDR2 YFSETQ.